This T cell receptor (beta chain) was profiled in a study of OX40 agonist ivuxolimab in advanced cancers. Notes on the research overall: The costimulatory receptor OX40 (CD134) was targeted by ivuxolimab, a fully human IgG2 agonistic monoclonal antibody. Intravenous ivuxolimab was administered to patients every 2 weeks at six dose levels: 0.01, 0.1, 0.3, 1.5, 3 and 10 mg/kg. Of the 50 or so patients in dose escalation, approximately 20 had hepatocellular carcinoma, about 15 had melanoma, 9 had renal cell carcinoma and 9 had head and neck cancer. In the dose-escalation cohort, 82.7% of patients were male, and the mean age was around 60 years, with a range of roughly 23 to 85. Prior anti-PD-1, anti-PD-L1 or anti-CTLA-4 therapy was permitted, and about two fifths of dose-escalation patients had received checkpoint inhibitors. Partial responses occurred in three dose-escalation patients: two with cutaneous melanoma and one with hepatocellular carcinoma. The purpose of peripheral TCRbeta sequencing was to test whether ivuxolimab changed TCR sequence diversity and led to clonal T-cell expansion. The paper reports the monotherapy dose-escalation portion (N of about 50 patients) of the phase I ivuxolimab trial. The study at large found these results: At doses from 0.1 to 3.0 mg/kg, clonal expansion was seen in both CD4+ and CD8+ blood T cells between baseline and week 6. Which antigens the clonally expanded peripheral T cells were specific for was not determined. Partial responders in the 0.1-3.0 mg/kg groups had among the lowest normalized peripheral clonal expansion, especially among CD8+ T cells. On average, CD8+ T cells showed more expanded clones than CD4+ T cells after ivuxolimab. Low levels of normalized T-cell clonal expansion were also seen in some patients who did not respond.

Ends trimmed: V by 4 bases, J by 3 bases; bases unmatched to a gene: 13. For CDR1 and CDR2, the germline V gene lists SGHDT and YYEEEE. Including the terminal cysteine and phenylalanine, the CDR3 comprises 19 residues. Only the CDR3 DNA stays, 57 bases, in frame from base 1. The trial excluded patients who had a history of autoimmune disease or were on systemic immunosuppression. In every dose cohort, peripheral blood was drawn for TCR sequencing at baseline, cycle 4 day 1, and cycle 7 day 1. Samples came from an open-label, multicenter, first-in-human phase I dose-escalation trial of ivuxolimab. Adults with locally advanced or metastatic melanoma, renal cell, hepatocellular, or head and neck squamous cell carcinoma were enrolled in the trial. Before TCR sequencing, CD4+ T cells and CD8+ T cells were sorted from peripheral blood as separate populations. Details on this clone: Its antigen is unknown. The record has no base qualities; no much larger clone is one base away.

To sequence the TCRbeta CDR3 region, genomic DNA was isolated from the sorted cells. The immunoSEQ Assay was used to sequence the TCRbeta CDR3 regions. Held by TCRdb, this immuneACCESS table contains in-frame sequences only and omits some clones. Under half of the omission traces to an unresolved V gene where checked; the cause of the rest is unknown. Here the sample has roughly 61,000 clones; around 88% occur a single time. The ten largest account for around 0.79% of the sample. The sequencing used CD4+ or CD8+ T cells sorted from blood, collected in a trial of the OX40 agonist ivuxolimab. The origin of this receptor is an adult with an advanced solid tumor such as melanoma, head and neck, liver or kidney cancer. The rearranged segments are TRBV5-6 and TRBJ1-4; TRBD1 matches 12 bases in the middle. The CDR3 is CASSPSPGTGGEANEKLFF. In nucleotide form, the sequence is TGTGCCAGCAGCCCAAGTCCCGGGACAGGGGGCGAAGCTAATGAAAAACTGTTTTTT.